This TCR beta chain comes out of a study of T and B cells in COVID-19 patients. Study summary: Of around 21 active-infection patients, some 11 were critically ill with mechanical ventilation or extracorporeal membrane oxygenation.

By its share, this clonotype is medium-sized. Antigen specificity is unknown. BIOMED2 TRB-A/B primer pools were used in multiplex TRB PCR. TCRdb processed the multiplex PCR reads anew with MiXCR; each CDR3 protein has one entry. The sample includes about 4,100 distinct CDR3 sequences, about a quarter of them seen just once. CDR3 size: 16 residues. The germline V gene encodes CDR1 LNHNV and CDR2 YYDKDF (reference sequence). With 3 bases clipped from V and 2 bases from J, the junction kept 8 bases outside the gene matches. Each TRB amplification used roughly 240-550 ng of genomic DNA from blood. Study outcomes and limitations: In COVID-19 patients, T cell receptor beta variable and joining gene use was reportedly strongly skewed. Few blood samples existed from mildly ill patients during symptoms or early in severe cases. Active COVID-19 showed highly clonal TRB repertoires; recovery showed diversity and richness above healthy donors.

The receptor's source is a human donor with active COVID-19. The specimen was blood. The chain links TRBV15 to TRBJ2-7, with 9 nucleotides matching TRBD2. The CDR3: CATSSDLAGRTYEQYF. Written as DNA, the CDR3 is TGTGCCACCAGCAGTGACCTAGCGGGACGTACCTACGAGCAGTACTTC.